This T cell receptor (beta chain) was profiled in a study of T cells after yellow fever vaccination. General study findings and limits: Among primary-vaccination clones, most reappeared after the booster, at 95% to 96% for CD4 and under 90% for CD8.

As to this clonotype: Antigen unknown. Its ends do not fully match the called genes, so a read error is possible.

The CDR3 has 15 amino acids. Germline V gives CDR1 SSHAT, CDR2 FNYEAQ (reference sequence). TCRdb reanalysed the 5' RACE reads using MiXCR and keeps one entry per CDR3 protein. The table includes 150,000 to 200,000 distinct CDR3 sequences, 9.5% to 11% detected once. The source is a man aged 18-30 years who received the YFV17D yellow fever vaccine. This rearrangement joins TRBV7-7 to TRBJ2-1; 10 nucleotides align to TRBD2. Sequenced here: CD8+ T cells sorted from PBMCs, sampled 15 days after the yellow fever booster vaccination. The chain's CDR3 is CASSLTSGTLNEQFF. The CDR3 nucleotides are TGTGCTAGCAGCTTAACTAGCGGGACCTTGAATGAGCAGTTCTTC.